The TCR beta chain under discussion was sequenced for a study of OX40 agonist ivuxolimab in advanced cancers. General notes on the study: The costimulatory receptor OX40 (CD134) was targeted by ivuxolimab, a fully human IgG2 agonistic monoclonal antibody. Prior anti-PD-1, anti-PD-L1 or anti-CTLA-4 therapy was permitted, and checkpoint inhibitors had been received by roughly two fifths of dose-escalation patients. The monotherapy dose-escalation portion (N ≈ 55 patients) of the phase I ivuxolimab trial is reported in the paper. The purpose of peripheral TCRbeta sequencing was to test whether ivuxolimab changed TCR sequence diversity and led to clonal T-cell expansion. Partial responses occurred in three dose-escalation patients: two with cutaneous melanoma and one with hepatocellular carcinoma. Intravenous ivuxolimab was administered to patients every 2 weeks at six dose levels: 0.01, 0.1, 0.3, 1.5, 3 and 10 mg/kg. Among the 50 to 55 dose-escalation patients, 19 had hepatocellular carcinoma, approximately 15 melanoma, 9 renal cell carcinoma and 9 head and neck cancer. A male proportion of approximately 83% and a mean age of approximately 62 years, ranging from roughly 20 to 80, were recorded for the dose-escalation cohort. The paper's findings and limits, for the study overall: After ivuxolimab, CD8+ T cells had more expanded clones than CD4+ T cells on average. At doses from 0.1 to 3.0 mg/kg, clonal expansion was seen in both CD4+ and CD8+ blood T cells between baseline and week 6. Low levels of normalized T-cell clonal expansion were also seen in some patients who did not respond. In the 0.1-3.0 mg/kg groups, partial responders were among the patients with the lowest normalized peripheral clonal expansion, particularly in CD8+ T cells. Antigen specificity was not determined for the clonally expanded peripheral T cells.

For sequencing of the TCRbeta CDR3 region, genomic DNA was extracted from the sorted cells. The immunoSEQ Assay was used for sequencing of TCRbeta CDR3 regions. What TCRdb holds here is the immuneACCESS table cut down to in-frame rearrangements. Part of the clones is not present; checked against another copy, under half of the missing clones reflect an unresolved V gene, and the others are unexplained. In this sample the table shows about 64,000 clones, approximately 90% of which occur a single time. The top ten clones comprise 1.3% of the sample. On this clone itself: Its antigen is not yet known. No base qualities exist here, and no much larger clone lies one base off it.

The trim is 4 bases for V and 2 bases for J, with a gap of 10 bases between the germline ends. From a lookup of the germline V gene (reference sequence), CDR1 and CDR2 are SEHNR and FQNEAQ. Spanning cysteine to phenylalanine, the CDR3 consists of 14 amino acids. The retained sequence is limited to the CDR3, 42 bases, with the frame set at the first base. The trial excluded patients who had a history of autoimmune disease or were on systemic immunosuppression. In every dose cohort, peripheral blood was drawn for TCR sequencing at baseline, cycle 4 day 1, and cycle 7 day 1. Samples came from an open-label, multicenter, first-in-human phase I dose-escalation trial of ivuxolimab. Adults with locally advanced or metastatic melanoma, renal cell carcinoma, hepatocellular carcinoma or head and neck squamous cell carcinoma were enrolled in the trial. Before TCR sequencing, CD4+ T cells and CD8+ T cells from peripheral blood were sorted into separate populations.

The sample here was CD4+ or CD8+ T cells sorted from blood, taken in a trial of the OX40 agonist ivuxolimab. The rearrangement joined TRBV7-9 to TRBJ2-3; the best D guess is TRBD1, with 5 bases matching. The TCR originated in an adult with an advanced solid tumor such as melanoma, head and neck, liver or kidney cancer. The CDR3 loop reads CASSYTGYTDTQYF. Read as DNA, the sequence is TGTGCCAGCAGCTACACAGGTTACACAGATACGCAGTATTTT. Full variable domain (CDR3 extended with the reference TRBV7-9 and TRBJ2-3 proteins): DTGVSQNPRHKITKRGQNVTFRCDPISEHNRLYWYRQTLGQGPEFLTYFQNEAQLEKSRLLSDRFSAERPKGSFSTLEIQRTEQGDSAMYLCASSYTGYTDTQYFGPGTRLTVL.